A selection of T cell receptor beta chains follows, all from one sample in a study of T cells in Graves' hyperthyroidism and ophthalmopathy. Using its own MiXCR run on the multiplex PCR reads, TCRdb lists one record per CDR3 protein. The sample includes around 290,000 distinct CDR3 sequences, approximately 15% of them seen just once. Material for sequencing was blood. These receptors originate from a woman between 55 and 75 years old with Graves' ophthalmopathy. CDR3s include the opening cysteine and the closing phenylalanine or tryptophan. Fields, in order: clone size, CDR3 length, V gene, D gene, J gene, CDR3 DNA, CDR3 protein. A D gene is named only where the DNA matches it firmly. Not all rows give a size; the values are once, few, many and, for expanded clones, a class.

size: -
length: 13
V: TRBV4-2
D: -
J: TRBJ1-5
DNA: TGTGCCAGCAGCCAAGATCTTCATCAGCCCCAGCATTTT
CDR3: CASSQDLHQPQHF

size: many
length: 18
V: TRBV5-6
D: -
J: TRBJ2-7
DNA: TGTGCCAGCAGCTTGGTGCGACCGCGGCAGGGGAAGTCCTACGAGCAGTACTTC
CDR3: CASSLVRPRQGKSYEQYF

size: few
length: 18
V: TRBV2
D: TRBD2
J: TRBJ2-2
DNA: TGTGCCAGCACCGGGACTAGCGGGAGAGCCGGTAACACCGGGGAGCTGTTTTTT
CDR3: CASTGTSGRAGNTGELFF

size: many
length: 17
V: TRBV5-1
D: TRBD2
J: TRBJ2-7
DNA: TGCGCCAGCAGCCACGGACTAGCGGGGACGGCGACCTACGAGCAGTACTTC
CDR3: CASSHGLAGTATYEQYF

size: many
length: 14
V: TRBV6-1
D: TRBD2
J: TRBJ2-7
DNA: TGTGCCAGCAGTGACGGCGGGGGGTCCTACGAGCAGTACTTC
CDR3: CASSDGGGSYEQYF

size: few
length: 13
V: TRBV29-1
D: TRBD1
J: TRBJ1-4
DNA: TGCAGCGTTAAGACAGGGGCGGGTGAAAAACTGTTTTTT
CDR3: CSVKTGAGEKLFF

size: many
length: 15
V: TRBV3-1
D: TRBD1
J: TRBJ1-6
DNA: TGTGCCAGCAGACAACGGGACAGGGACAATTCACCCCTCCACTTT
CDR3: CASRQRDRDNSPLHF

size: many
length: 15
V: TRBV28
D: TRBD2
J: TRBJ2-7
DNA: TGTGCCAGCAGTTTATTAGCGGGAGGGGGCTACGAGCAGTACTTC
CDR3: CASSLLAGGGYEQYF

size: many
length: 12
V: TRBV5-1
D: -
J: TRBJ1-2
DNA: TGCGCCAGCCGCCAAGTGGGGGATGGCTACACCTTC
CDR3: CASRQVGDGYTF

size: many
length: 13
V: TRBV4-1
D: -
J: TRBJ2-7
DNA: TGCGCCAGCAGCCAAGCGGGCCACTACGAGCAGTACTTC
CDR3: CASSQAGHYEQYF

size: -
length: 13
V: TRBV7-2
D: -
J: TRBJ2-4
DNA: TGTGCCAGCAGCTTAGGAAGGCAAAACATTCAGTACTTC
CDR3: CASSLGRQNIQYF

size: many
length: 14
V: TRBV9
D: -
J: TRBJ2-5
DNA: TGTGCCAGCAGAGTACGGACAGAACAAGAGACCCAGTACTTC
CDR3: CASRVRTEQETQYF

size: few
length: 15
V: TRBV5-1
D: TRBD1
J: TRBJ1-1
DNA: TGCGCCAGCAGGACTAACAGGGGTGAACATAATGAAGCTTTCTTT
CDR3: CASRTNRGEHNEAFF

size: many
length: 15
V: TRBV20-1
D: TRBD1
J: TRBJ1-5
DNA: TGCAGTGCTACCGACAGGGGTGGAGGCAATCAGCCCCAGCATTTT
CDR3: CSATDRGGGNQPQHF

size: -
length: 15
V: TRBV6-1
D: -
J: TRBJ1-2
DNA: TGTGCCAGCAGTGAAGCAATGGCGGAAATATATGGCTACACCTTC
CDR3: CASSEAMAEIYGYTF

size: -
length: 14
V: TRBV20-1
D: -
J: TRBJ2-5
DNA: TGCAGTGCTAGTAGGGGGGCTTTTCGAGAGACCCAGTACTTC
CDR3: CSASRGAFRETQYF

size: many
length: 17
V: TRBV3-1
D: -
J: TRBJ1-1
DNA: TGTGCCAGCAGCCGCTCTGGAATGACAGGAATGAACACTGAAGCTTTCTTT
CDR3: CASSRSGMTGMNTEAFF

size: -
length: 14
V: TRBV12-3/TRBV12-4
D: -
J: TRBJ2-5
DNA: TGTGCGGTGGGGACCAGGGGGGCGGGAGAGACCCAGTACTTC
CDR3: CAVGTRGAGETQYF

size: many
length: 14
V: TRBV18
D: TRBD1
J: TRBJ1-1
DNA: TGTGCCAGCTCACCACAGGGACAGTGGGAGGAAGCTTTCTTT
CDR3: CASSPQGQWEEAFF

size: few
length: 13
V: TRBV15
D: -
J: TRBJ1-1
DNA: TGTGCCACCAGCAGGTGGGCAGGGGATGAAGCTTTCTTT
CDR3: CATSRWAGDEAFF

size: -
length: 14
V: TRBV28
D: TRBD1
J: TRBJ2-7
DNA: TGTGCCAGCAGTTCCAAGACAGGGCACTACGAGCAGTACTTC
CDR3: CASSSKTGHYEQYF

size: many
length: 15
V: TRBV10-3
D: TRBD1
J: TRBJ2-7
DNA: TGTGCCATCAGTGAAGGGACAGACTCGACCTACGAGCAGTACTTC
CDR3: CAISEGTDSTYEQYF

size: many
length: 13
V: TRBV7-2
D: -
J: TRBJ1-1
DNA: TGTGCCAGCAGCTTATCGATCAGCACTGAAGCTTTCTTT
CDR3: CASSLSISTEAFF

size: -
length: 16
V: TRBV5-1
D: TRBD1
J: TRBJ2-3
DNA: TGCGCCAGCAGCTTAAATTCCGGGACAGGGACAGATACGCAGTATTTT
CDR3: CASSLNSGTGTDTQYF

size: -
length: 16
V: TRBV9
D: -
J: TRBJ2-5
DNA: TGTGCCAGCAGCGTACCAGGGAACAGGGCGTCGGAGACCCAGTACTTC
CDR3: CASSVPGNRASETQYF

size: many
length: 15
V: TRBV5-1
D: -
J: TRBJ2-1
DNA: TGCGCCAGCAAAAATCTACAGGGAACGGACAATGAGCAGTTCTTC
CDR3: CASKNLQGTDNEQFF

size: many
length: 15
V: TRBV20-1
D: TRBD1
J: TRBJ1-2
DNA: TGCAGTGCTAGACCCGCCGACAGGGTTGGCTATGGCTACACCTTC
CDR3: CSARPADRVGYGYTF

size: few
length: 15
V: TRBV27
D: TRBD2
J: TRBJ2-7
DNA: TGTGCCAGCAGTGACTTAGCGGGAGCTTCCTACGAGCAGTACTTC
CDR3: CASSDLAGASYEQYF

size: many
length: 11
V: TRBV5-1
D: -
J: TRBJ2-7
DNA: TGCGCCAGCAGCTTGTATGAGGAGCAGTACTTC
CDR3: CASSLYEEQYF

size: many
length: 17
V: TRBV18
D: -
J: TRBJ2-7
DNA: TGTGCCAGCTCACCGCAAGAACTCACCGGGTCCAGCGTCAAGCAGTACTTC
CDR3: CASSPQELTGSSVKQYF

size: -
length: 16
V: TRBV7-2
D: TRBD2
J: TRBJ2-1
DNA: TGTGCCAGCAGCTTTAGCGGGGGGACCCCTTACAATGAGCAGTTCTTC
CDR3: CASSFSGGTPYNEQFF

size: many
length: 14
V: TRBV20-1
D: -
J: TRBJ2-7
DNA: TGCAGTGCTAGGAGGGGACCTCAAGCCCACGAGCAGTACTTC
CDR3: CSARRGPQAHEQYF